Listed below are T cell receptor beta chains from one sample, sequenced in a study of shared clonotypes between healthy human individuals. Here immunoSEQ multiplex PCR was the method, and the copy in TCRdb shows in-frame clones only, minus some. The data contain more than 150,000 clones, 65% to 80% of them singletons. Sequencing was performed on memory CD4+ T cells sorted from blood. Receptor source: a man aged 25-40 years in good health. Each CDR3 is given with its conserved first and last residue. The D gene is left open where the match is weak.

d_gene: -
v_gene: TRBV6-1
CDR3aa: CASRREPSSYEQYF

d_gene: TRBD2
v_gene: TRBV2
CDR3aa: CASSGDGRGTDTQYF

d_gene: TRBD2
v_gene: TRBV28
CDR3aa: CASSRRLAGTFDEQFF

d_gene: TRBD2
v_gene: TRBV5-5
CDR3aa: CASSSSGDHSSYEQYF

d_gene: TRBD1
v_gene: TRBV7-3
CDR3aa: CASSLMGQGLYEQYF

d_gene: -
v_gene: TRBV28
CDR3aa: CASSSYISQDYNEQFF

d_gene: -
v_gene: TRBV19
CDR3aa: CASSIADTLYGYTF

d_gene: TRBD2
v_gene: TRBV9
CDR3aa: CASSVGAGGSNEQFF

d_gene: -
v_gene: TRBV29-1
CDR3aa: CSYRGDREKLFF

d_gene: -
v_gene: TRBV5-6
CDR3aa: CASSLGQRNTEAFF

d_gene: TRBD1
v_gene: TRBV4-2
CDR3aa: CASSLGTARYSNQPQHF